The subject of this entry is one T cell receptor beta chain. Its cognate antigen is unknown. The length of the CDR3 is 16 residues. Germline CDR1 MGHRA, CDR2 YSYEKL. V dropped 1 base and J dropped 4 bases, with 14 bases sitting between them. This entry belongs to a study of T cell responses to AZD1222 COVID-19 vaccine. Notes on the study in general: Among the donors, most were white British and more were female, and clonal diversity was possibly underestimated. Samples come after the peak T cell response, not at day 14.

Generated by immunoSEQ multiplex PCR, the TCRdb table keeps only in-frame clones and is missing some. The sample has more than 150,000 clones; about 91% are singletons. Source: peripheral blood, taken on day 0 of AZD1222 vaccination. The V gene is TRBV4-1, the J gene TRBJ1-5; perhaps TRBD1 as D (5 bases). The origin of this receptor is an adult in good health. CDR3 nucleotides: TGCGCCAGCAGCCAAGTGGCGGGACTCGAGAATCAGCCCCAGCATTTT. Translated, it gives CASSQVAGLENQPQHF.